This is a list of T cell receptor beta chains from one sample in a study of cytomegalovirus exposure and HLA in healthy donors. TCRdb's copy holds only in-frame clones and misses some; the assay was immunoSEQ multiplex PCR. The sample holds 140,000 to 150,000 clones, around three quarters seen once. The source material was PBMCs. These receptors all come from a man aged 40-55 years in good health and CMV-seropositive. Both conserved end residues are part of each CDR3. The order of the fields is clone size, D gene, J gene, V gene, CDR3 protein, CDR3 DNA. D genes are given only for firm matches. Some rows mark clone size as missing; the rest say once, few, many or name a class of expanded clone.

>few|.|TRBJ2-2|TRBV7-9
CASSLARRIERTGELFF
TGTGCCAGCAGCTTAGCTAGACGCATCGAGAGGACCGGGGAGCTGTTTTTT
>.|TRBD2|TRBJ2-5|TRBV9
CASSVTPRGEQETQYF
TGTGCCAGCAGCGTAACCCCCCGGGGGGAACAAGAGACCCAGTACTTC
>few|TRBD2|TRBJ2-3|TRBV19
CASRPGLNTDTQYF
TGTGCCAGTAGACCGGGACTAAACACAGATACGCAGTATTTT
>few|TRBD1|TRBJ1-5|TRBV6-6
CASRDGQGLGQPQHF
TGTGCCAGCAGAGACGGACAGGGATTAGGTCAGCCCCAGCATTTT
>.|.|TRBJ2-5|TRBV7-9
CASSLMIGETQYF
TGTGCCAGCAGCTTAATGATCGGTGAGACCCAGTACTTC
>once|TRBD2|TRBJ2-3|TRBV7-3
CASSTSGRARDTQYF
TGTGCCAGCAGTACGAGCGGGAGGGCACGAGATACGCAGTATTTT
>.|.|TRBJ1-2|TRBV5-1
CASSLSLSNYGYTF
TGCGCCAGCAGCTTATCACTATCTAACTATGGCTACACCTTC
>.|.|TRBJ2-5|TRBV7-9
CSSSLIEGSETQYF
TGTTCCAGCAGCTTAATCGAGGGCTCCGAGACCCAGTACTTC
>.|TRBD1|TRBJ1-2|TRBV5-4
CASSRSDREDGYTF
TGTGCCAGCAGCCGCTCCGACAGGGAAGATGGCTACACCTTC
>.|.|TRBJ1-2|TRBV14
CASSPQGYGYTF
TGTGCCAGCAGCCCCCAGGGGTATGGCTACACCTTC
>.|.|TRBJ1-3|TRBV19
CASSGSRGDTIYF
TGTGCCAGTAGTGGGTCACGAGGAGACACCATATATTTT
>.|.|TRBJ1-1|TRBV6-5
CASSSTVDTEAFF
TGTGCCAGCAGTTCTACCGTTGACACTGAAGCTTTCTTT
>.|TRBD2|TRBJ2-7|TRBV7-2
CASSLSLAGAYEQYF
TGTGCCAGCAGCTTATCTCTAGCGGGCGCCTACGAGCAGTACTTC
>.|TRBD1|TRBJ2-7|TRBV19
CASTRQGYEQYF
TGTGCCAGTACCAGACAGGGCTACGAGCAGTACTTC
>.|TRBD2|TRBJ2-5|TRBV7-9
CASSSGLKETQYF
TGTGCCAGCAGCTCGGGACTAAAAGAGACCCAGTACTTC
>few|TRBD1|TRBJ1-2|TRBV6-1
CASSAGTGSPTF
TGTGCCAGCAGTGCCGGGACAGGGTCACCCACCTTC
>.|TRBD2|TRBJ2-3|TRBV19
CASSLGLAGYTDTQYF
TGTGCCAGTAGTCTTGGGCTAGCGGGCTACACAGATACGCAGTATTTT
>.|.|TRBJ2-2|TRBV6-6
CASGGSRGNTGELFF
TGTGCCAGCGGAGGGTCTCGGGGAAACACCGGGGAGCTGTTTTTT
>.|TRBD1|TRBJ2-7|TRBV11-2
CASSLDRASYEQYF
TGTGCCAGCAGCCTGGACAGGGCGAGCTACGAGCAGTACTTC
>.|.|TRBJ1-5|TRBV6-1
CASWGGGNQPQHF
TGTGCCAGCTGGGGCGGCGGCAATCAGCCCCAGCATTTT